These 17 T cell receptor beta chains were all obtained from the same sample, sequenced in a study of Ad26.COV2.S vaccination and SARS-CoV-2 variants. The treatment here: roughly 20 received Ad26.COV2.S at low or high dose, single or two shots; about five received placebo; per-sample allocation not given. Specimen acquisition occurred on day 63 following the initial vaccine or placebo injection. Profiled with immunoSEQ multiplex PCR; TCRdb holds only in-frame clones, not every one. Found here are around 450,000 clones, 80% to 90% of them singletons; the top ten hold 1.7%. Here the sequenced sample was peripheral blood, taken in a trial of Ad26.COV2.S vaccine versus placebo. Source of these receptors: a person between 18 and 65 years old who received the Ad26.COV2.S COVID-19 vaccine or a placebo.

The V gene is TRBV19, the J gene TRBJ2-3; D perhaps matches TRBD1 (6 bases). With 1 base removed from V and 2 bases from J, the gap between germline ends came to 13 bases. In germline, CDR1 is LNHDA, CDR2 SQIVND (reference sequence). This CDR3 has 16 amino acids. CDR3 amino acids: CASSIGSRGPTDTQYF. The CDR3, as DNA: TGTGCCAGTAGTATAGGGTCCAGGGGCCCCACAGATACGCAGTATTTT.

The chain uses TRBV5-6 and TRBJ1-6; no clear D. The CDR3 has 13 residues. Germline CDR1 is SGHDT and CDR2 is YYEEEE. Trimming removed 0 bases from V and 13 bases from J, with 11 bases in between. The CDR3 nucleotides read TGTGCCAGCAGCTTGGAGCAGGTAGGGCCCCTCCACTTT. This translates into CASSLEQVGPLHF.

The V and J genes are TRBV3-1 (or the pseudogene TRBV3-2) and TRBJ2-1; 14 bases align to TRBD2. Trimming removed 4 bases from V and 6 bases from J; junction bases left unmatched: 2. Germline CDR1 is LGHDT and CDR2 is YNNKEL (reference sequence). CDR3 length: 15 amino acids. Here the CDR3 reads CASSLTSGGANEQFF. The CDR3 DNA is TGTGCCAGCAGCCTGACTAGCGGGGGGGCCAATGAGCAGTTCTTC.

The rearrangement links TRBV21-1 to TRBJ2-7. TRBV21-1 is an annotated pseudogene. This CDR3 is built from 14 residues. CDR3 in DNA: TGTGCCAGCAGCAAAGGTTCCAGACCCTACGAGCAGTACTTC. This translates into CASSKGSRPYEQYF.

This chain links TRBV27 with TRBJ2-7; D possibly corresponds to TRBD1 (6 bases). V was shortened by 2 bases and J by 4 bases, with 9 bases between the two germline ends. This CDR3 contains 13 residues. The germline V gene has CDR1 MNHEY and CDR2 SMNVEV (reference sequence). CDR3 DNA sequence: TGTGCCAGCAGTTTAACTGGACAGTACGAGCAGTACTTC. It specifies CASSLTGQYEQYF.

The chain links TRBV11-2 to TRBJ2-5; the D is unclear. The germline gives CDR1 SGHAT, CDR2 FQNNGV. The CDR3 is 14 residues long. Trimming took 6 bases from V and 5 from J, leaving 16 bases between them. CDR3 DNA: TGTGCCAGCAGAAAGGACGGAACTCGGGAGACCCAGTACTTC. This codes for CASRKDGTRETQYF.

The chain is built from TRBV30 and TRBJ1-2, with D possibly TRBD1 on 6 matching bases. With 1 base removed from V and 0 bases from J, the gap between germline ends came to 21 bases. Germline CDR1 reads GTSNPN; CDR2 reads SVGIG (reference sequence). The CDR3 has 18 amino acids. The CDR3 is CAWSASMLRDNSNYGYTF. CDR3 DNA: TGTGCCTGGAGTGCGTCAATGCTCCGGGACAACTCTAACTATGGCTACACCTTC.

The rearrangement uses TRBV27 and TRBJ2-5; D perhaps matches TRBD2 (5 bases). The CDR3 has 11 residues. CDR1 MNHEY and CDR2 SMNVEV come from the germline V gene (reference sequence). Trimming took 6 bases from V and 5 from J, leaving 7 bases between them. The CDR3 loop reads CASRSGETQYF. DNA for the CDR3: TGTGCCAGCAGGTCGGGGGAGACCCAGTACTTC.

This clone was seen just once. The V and J genes are TRBV6-6 and TRBJ1-1; 7 nucleotides line up with TRBD1. Per the germline V gene, CDR1 is MNHNY and CDR2 is SVGAGI (reference sequence). This CDR3 has 14 residues. V trimming: 5 bases; J trimming: 0 bases; junction bases outside the gene matches: 3. CDR3 coding DNA: TGTGCCAGCAGTGACAGGGTAATGAACACTGAAGCTTTCTTT. As protein: CASSDRVMNTEAFF.

The V and J genes are TRBV14 and TRBJ1-6, with a weak D call TRBD1 (6 bases). V lost 1 base and J 0 bases, leaving 19 bases between the germline ends. The length of the CDR3 is 20 residues. The germline gives CDR1 SGHDN, CDR2 FVKESK. The CDR3 loop reads CASSQGGGGERSSYNSPLHF. CDR3 coding DNA: TGTGCCAGCAGCCAAGGCGGAGGGGGGGAGCGGAGCTCCTATAATTCACCCCTCCACTTT.

As concerns this clone: At one end the junction does not follow the germline gene, possibly because of a read error. The chain has TRBV7-7 and TRBJ2-2, with D uncertain. Germline CDR1 and CDR2: SSHAT and FNYEAQ (reference sequence). This CDR3 has 13 residues. CDR3 sequence: CASSLFEAGELFF. The CDR3 DNA is TGTGCTAGCAGCTTATTCGAGGCCGGGGAGCTGTTTTTT.

The rearrangement uses TRBV5-1 and TRBJ2-7; weak D call: TRBD1 (6 bases). The germline CDR1 and CDR2 sequences are SGHRS and YFSETQ. With 4 bases removed from V and 7 bases from J, the gap between germline ends came to 21 bases. The CDR3 extends over 15 amino acids. Written as DNA, the CDR3 is TGCGCCAGCAGCGTACAGGGTTTGACGTCGGGGGAGCAGTACTTC. Residues: CASSVQGLTSGEQYF.

The chain carries TRBV29-1 and TRBJ2-1, with D hard to call. This CDR3 contains 11 residues. Trimming pared 6 bases from V and 12 bases from J, leaving 15 bases between. CDR1 and CDR2 from the germline V gene are SQVTM and ANQGSEA. CDR3 coding DNA: TGCAGCGTCTCCCGTGGACGGACGCAGTTCTTC. Its translation is CSVSRGRTQFF.

This chain links TRBV5-1 with TRBJ2-3, with 8 bases matching TRBD2. Germline CDR1 reads SGHRS; CDR2 reads YFSETQ. V was pared by 5 bases and J by 1 base, with 0 bases of the junction left unmatched. CDR3 length equals 13 residues. CDR3 amino acids: CASRREGTDTQYF. For the CDR3, the DNA is TGCGCCAGCAGGCGGGAGGGCACAGATACGCAGTATTTT.

The chain links TRBV6-2 or TRBV6-3 to TRBJ1-2; D uncertain. The CDR3 sequence is 13 residues long. Trimming shortened V by 2 bases and J by 2 bases, and 6 bases separated the two germline ends. Per the germline V gene, CDR1 is MNHEY and CDR2 is SVGEGT. The CDR3, as DNA: TGTGCCAGCAGTTACAGGATGAACTATGGCTACACCTTC. This translates into CASSYRMNYGYTF.

This clone was observed a handful of times. The V call is TRBV19, the J call TRBJ1-5; a weak D match, TRBD1 (6 bases). The V end was cut by 6 bases, the J end by 3 bases, with 15 bases between. From germline, CDR1 is LNHDA and CDR2 SQIVND (reference sequence). The CDR3 has 15 amino acids. CDR3 DNA sequence: TGTGCCAGTAGATTGTTCAGGGGAGACAATCAGCCCCAGCATTTT. Translating it yields CASRLFRGDNQPQHF.

For this clone: The sample holds other DNA sequences that translate to the same CDR3. V gene TRBV5-4 combines with J gene TRBJ2-3, with unresolved D. Germline V gives CDR1 SGHNT, CDR2 YYREEE (reference sequence). CDR3 length: 13 amino acids. V lost 0 bases to trimming and J lost 3 bases, with 5 bases between them. The CDR3 DNA sequence: TGTGCCAGCAGCTTGGGCAGTACAGATACGCAGTATTTT. Amino acid sequence: CASSLGSTDTQYF. The full variable domain, with the rest looked up from reference TRBV5-4 and TRBJ2-3, is ETGVTQSPTHLIKTRGQQVTLRCSSQSGHNTVSWYQQALGQGPQFIFQYYREEENGRGNFPPRFSGLQFPNYSSELNVNALELDDSALYLCASSLGSTDTQYFGPGTRLTVL.